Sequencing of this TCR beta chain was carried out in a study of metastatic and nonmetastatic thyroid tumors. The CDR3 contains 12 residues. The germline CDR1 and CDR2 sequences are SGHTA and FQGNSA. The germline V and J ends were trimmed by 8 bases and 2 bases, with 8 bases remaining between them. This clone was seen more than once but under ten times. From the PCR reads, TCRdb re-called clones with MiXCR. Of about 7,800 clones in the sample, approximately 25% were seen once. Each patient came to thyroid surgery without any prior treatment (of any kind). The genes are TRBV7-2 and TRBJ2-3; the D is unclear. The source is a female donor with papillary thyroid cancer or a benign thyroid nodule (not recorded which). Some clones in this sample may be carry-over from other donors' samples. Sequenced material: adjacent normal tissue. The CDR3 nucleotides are TGTGCCAGCTCCGACAACACAGATACGCAGTATTTT. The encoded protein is CASSDNTDTQYF.